This TCR beta chain was sequenced in a study of cytotoxic CD8 clonotypes in ibrutinib-treated CLL. Study in general: There were 11 relapsed/refractory patients and about 15 treatment-naive patients, and around 17 were IGHV unmutated.

Notes on this clone: What it recognizes is unknown.

General study points: Public clonotypes (which were uncommon) either contracted or remained stable on treatment.

In germline, CDR1 is LGHNA, CDR2 YNFKEQ. The CDR3 contains 16 residues. Between the trimmed V and J ends, which lost 6 bases and 4 bases, there was a span of 21 bases. Profiling relied on immunoSEQ multiplex PCR, and the TCRdb table lists in-frame clones only, not all of them. The sample records 130,000 or so clones, 79% being singletons. The specimen was PBMCs, collected after 12 months of ibrutinib treatment. The source of this sequence is a human donor with chronic lymphocytic leukemia. The J gene is TRBJ1-2, the V gene TRBV4-2; tentative D call: TRBD1 (6 bases). This CDR3 is CASREKGGTSPYGYTF. In DNA form, the CDR3 reads TGTGCCAGCAGAGAGAAGGGCGGGACAAGTCCCTATGGCTACACCTTC.